The rows below give T cell receptor beta chains drawn from one sample of a study of regulatory T cells in long-lasting Graves disease. From the multiplex PCR reads, TCRdb called clonotypes with MiXCR, one entry per CDR3 protein. The table has roughly 560,000 distinct CDR3 sequences, roughly 16% seen once; the top ten hold 20% to 25%. These same records also appear under a second study, on T cells in Graves' hyperthyroidism and ophthalmopathy.

The sequencing used peripheral blood mononuclear cells (PBMCs), collected at new diagnosis, from a patient treated with antithyroid drugs. These receptor sequences come from a woman in her forties or fifties with Graves disease. The CDR3 runs from the conserved cysteine through the conserved F or W. D genes are given only for firm matches. Not every row has a clone size; where given, it reads once, few, many or a size class.

d_gene	abundance	v_gene	j_gene	CDR3nt	CDR3aa
.	many	TRBV6-2/TRBV6-3	TRBJ2-1	TGTGCCAGCAGAGCCATGCAATCAAAAAATGAGCAGTTCTTC	CASRAMQSKNEQFF
.	few	TRBV5-6	TRBJ2-2	TGTGCCAGCAGCTTGGGGCATCCGAACACCGGGGAGCTGTTTTTT	CASSLGHPNTGELFF
.	many	TRBV6-1	TRBJ1-5	TGTGCCAGCAGCTCCGGGTATAGCAATCAGCCCCAGCATTTT	CASSSGYSNQPQHF
.	.	TRBV6-1	TRBJ2-2	TGTGCCAGCAAAGGATTCAACACCGGGGAGCTGTTTTTT	CASKGFNTGELFF
.	.	TRBV18	TRBJ2-5	TGTGCCAGCTCACCACTGGGGACCGTTCAAGAGACCCAGTACTTC	CASSPLGTVQETQYF
TRBD1	few	TRBV6-1	TRBJ1-5	TGTGCCAGCAGTGGCCGGGACAGGGTCCTTGAGCCCCAGCATTTT	CASSGRDRVLEPQHF
.	many	TRBV7-2	TRBJ1-5	TGTGCCAGCAGCTCGTACAATCAGCCCCAGCATTTT	CASSSYNQPQHF
TRBD1	many	TRBV29-1	TRBJ2-1	TGCAGCGTTTCCCTACTAGGGACAGGGATCTTC	CSVSLLGTGIF
.	many	TRBV12-3/TRBV12-4	TRBJ1-3	TGTGCCAGCAGGGGAACAGGGTATGGAAACACCATATATTTT	CASRGTGYGNTIYF
TRBD1	many	TRBV2	TRBJ1-5	TGTGCCAGCAGATTGGACAGGGGAGATCAGCCCCAGCATTTT	CASRLDRGDQPQHF
.	few	TRBV6-1	TRBJ2-7	TGTGCCAGCAGCACCACGGGCCCCAAAGAGCAGTACTTC	CASSTTGPKEQYF
.	few	TRBV13	TRBJ2-1	TGTGCCAGCAGCCCCTCCGGACAGAGCTACAATGAGCAGTTCTTC	CASSPSGQSYNEQFF
.	many	TRBV5-1	TRBJ1-1	TGCGCCAGCAGCTTGGCCGGAGCAGGGAGTACTGAAGCTTTCTTT	CASSLAGAGSTEAFF
TRBD1	many	TRBV7-9	TRBJ2-2	TGTGCCAGCAGCTCGGGGACAGGGGATACCGGGGAGCTGTTTTTT	CASSSGTGDTGELFF
.	.	TRBV13	TRBJ2-5	TGTGCCAGCAGCTGGGCTAGCGAGGAGACCCAGTACTTC	CASSWASEETQYF
TRBD2	many	TRBV28	TRBJ2-7	TGTGCCAGCCATAAGATGAGGCGGGGGGGATACGAGCAGTACTTC	CASHKMRRGGYEQYF
TRBD1	few	TRBV6-5	TRBJ1-6	TGTGCCAGCAGTTACTCGGGGCAGGGGGGCAATTCACCCCTCCACTTT	CASSYSGQGGNSPLHF
.	many	TRBV2	TRBJ2-2	TGTGCCAGCAGCCAGACGGGTAGCGGGGAGCTGTTTTTT	CASSQTGSGELFF
.	few	TRBV6-1	TRBJ2-2	TGTGCCAGCAGTGAATGGCAAACCGGGGAGCTGTTTTTT	CASSEWQTGELFF
.	few	TRBV3-1	TRBJ1-3	TGTGCCAGCAGCCGGGATCTCATCTCTGGAAACACCATATATTTT	CASSRDLISGNTIYF
.	many	TRBV12-3/TRBV12-4	TRBJ1-2	TGTGCCAGCAGTTCCCAACTGACCTATGGCTACACCTTC	CASSSQLTYGYTF
TRBD1	.	TRBV3-1	TRBJ2-5	TGTGCCAGCAGCCAAGGGAGAGACAGGGGGCTGGCCCAGTACTTC	CASSQGRDRGLAQYF